Listed here are 15 T cell receptor beta chains from one sample, sequenced in a study of blood T cell repertoires in COVID-19. Clones were read by immunoSEQ multiplex PCR, and TCRdb kept only the in-frame ones, dropping some. The sample holds approximately 41,000 clones, about 87% seen once. Sequenced sample: peripheral blood. The source of these receptors is a woman aged 40 to 50 with acute or convalescent COVID-19.

The chain recombines TRBV14 with TRBJ1-2; 7 bases are shared with TRBD1. The V gene's germline CDR1 is SGHDN and CDR2 FVKESK. The ends lost 4 bases at V and 5 bases at J; junction bases unmatched: 4. The CDR3 has 13 residues. CDR3: CASSRDRVYGYTF. The CDR3 nucleotides are TGTGCCAGCAGCCGTGACAGGGTGTATGGCTACACCTTC.

V and J are TRBV10-3 and TRBJ2-1; 13 nucleotides match TRBD2. Looked up from germline, CDR1 is ENHRY and CDR2 is SYGVKD. Germline trimming cut 3 bases from V and 9 bases from J; bases unmatched to any gene: 5. The CDR3 is 15 amino acids. The CDR3 is CAISELAGGPGEQFF. DNA for the CDR3: TGTGCCATCAGTGAACTAGCGGGAGGGCCAGGTGAGCAGTTCTTC.

The J gene is TRBJ1-1, the V gene TRBV9, with D maybe TRBD1 (5 bases). Germline CDR1 is SGDLS and CDR2 is YYNGEE. V lost 2 bases, J lost 3 bases, and 8 bases lay in between. CDR3 length: 13 residues. CDR3 loop: CASSVTVDTEAFF. The DNA for the CDR3 is TGTGCCAGCAGCGTGACAGTTGACACTGAAGCTTTCTTT.

The chain carries TRBV25-1 and TRBJ2-2, with TRBD1 identical over 7 bases. Germline CDR1 is MGHDK and CDR2 is SYGVNS. J lost 3 bases, V lost 2 bases, and 0 bases had no gene match. The CDR3 is 14 residues long. CDR3 in amino acids: CASSEQGDTGELFF. CDR3 nucleotides: TGTGCCAGCAGTGAACAGGGGGACACCGGGGAGCTGTTTTTT.

This clone showed up just once. The rearrangement joins TRBV19 to TRBJ1-1; TRBD1 matches 10 bases. J lost 2 bases, V lost 10 bases, and 13 bases had no gene match. CDR1 is LNHDA and CDR2 is SQIVND in the germline V gene (reference sequence). CDR3 length equals 16 residues. CDR3 nucleotide sequence: TGTGCCACCCTCCCCACTGGGACAGGGGTTAACACTGAAGCTTTCTTT. It specifies CATLPTGTGVNTEAFF.

The rearrangement joins TRBV4-1 to TRBJ1-2; D gene unclear. The length of the CDR3 is 16 residues. Germline loops: CDR1 MGHRA, CDR2 YSYEKL. Trimming cost V 3 bases and J 1 base, with 15 bases left between them. DNA for the CDR3: TGCGCCAGCAGCCACGGTCCATTGAGGGATAACTATGGCTACACCTTC. The encoded protein is CASSHGPLRDNYGYTF.

The rearrangement joins TRBV19 to TRBJ2-7, with a weak D call TRBD1 (6 bases). The CDR3 contains 14 residues. Germline V gene sequence: CDR1 LNHDA, CDR2 SQIVND (reference sequence). The V end was cut by 3 bases, the J end by 4 bases, with 13 bases between. The CDR3 sequence: CASSIMKGGYEQYF. For the CDR3, the DNA is TGTGCCAGTAGTATTATGAAAGGGGGTTACGAGCAGTACTTC.

This clone appeared a single time. The V gene is TRBV2, the J gene TRBJ1-4; TRBD1 might be the D (5 bases). CDR1 is SNHLY and CDR2 is FYNNEI in the germline V gene. This CDR3 has 14 residues. Between the trimmed V and J ends, which lost 4 bases and 4 bases, there was a span of 10 bases. DNA for the CDR3: TGTGCCAGCAGTGGTGGGGGACTTAATGAAAAACTGTTTTTT. This codes for CASSGGGLNEKLFF.

This clone was detected only once. The rearrangement links TRBV18 to TRBJ2-4; no reliable D call. The CDR3 runs to 13 residues. V lost 6 bases and J 0 bases, leaving 6 bases between the germline ends. Germline loops: CDR1 KGHSH, CDR2 LQKENI. CDR3 nucleotide sequence: TGTGCCAGCTCTGAACTAGCCAAAAACATTCAGTACTTC. This translates into CASSELAKNIQYF.

This clone showed up just once. The V call is TRBV3-1 (or the pseudogene TRBV3-2), the J call TRBJ1-1; 8 bases align to TRBD1. The junction had 5 bases not matched to a gene; V was cut back by 6 bases and J by 5 bases. Germline V CDR1 and CDR2: LGHDT, YNNKEL (reference sequence). The CDR3 loop spans 13 amino acids. The CDR3 DNA sequence: TGTGCCAGCAGGCAGGGGGCTCGGACTGAAGCTTTCTTT. It encodes CASRQGARTEAFF.

The chain carries TRBV6-5 and TRBJ2-3, with 7 bases lining up with TRBD2. J gave up 5 bases and V 3 bases, and 8 bases lay outside the gene matches. CDR1 MNHEY and CDR2 SVGAGI come from the germline V gene. The CDR3 extends over 15 amino acids. Here the CDR3 DNA reads TGTGCCAGCAGTTATAGGGAGGGCCGGCGAGATACGCAGTATTTT. Protein sequence: CASSYREGRRDTQYF.

The chain uses TRBV2 and TRBJ1-5, with D unresolved. Germline V lookup: CDR1 SNHLY, CDR2 FYNNEI. V dropped 6 bases and J dropped 11 bases, with 11 bases sitting between them. The length of the CDR3 is 11 residues. In nucleotides, the CDR3 is TGTGCCAGCAGCGCGCTGACATCCCAGCATTTT. This translates into CASSALTSQHF.

The chain recombines TRBV18 with TRBJ1-6; TRBD1 aligns across 8 bases. Germline CDR1 and CDR2: KGHSH and LQKENI. The CDR3 is 14 residues long. V was clipped by 4 bases and J by 8 bases; unmatched bases: 4. The chain's CDR3 is CASSLDRGDSPLHF. For the CDR3, the DNA is TGTGCCAGCTCACTTGACAGGGGTGATTCACCCCTCCACTTT.

This chain links TRBV28 with TRBJ2-1, with D hard to call. The germline V gene has CDR1 MDHEN and CDR2 SYDVKM. The V end lost 7 bases, the J end lost 5 bases, and 18 bases lay between the germline ends. The CDR3 runs to 15 residues. The CDR3 coding sequence is TGTGCCAGCACTCCAGGCGATAATCACGACAATGAGCAGTTCTTC. Translating it yields CASTPGDNHDNEQFF. The variable domain in full, with the rest retrieved from reference TRBV28 and TRBJ2-1, is DVKVTQSSRYLVKRTGEKVFLECVQDMDHENMFWYRQDPGLGLRLIYFSYDVKMKEKGDIPEGYSVSREKKERFSLILESASTNQTSMYLCASTPGDNHDNEQFFGPGTRLTVL.

This sequence joins TRBV12-5 and TRBJ2-5, with TRBD2 matching over 16 bases. The CDR3 is 19 amino acids. The ends lost 2 bases at V and 3 bases at J; junction bases unmatched: 9. The germline CDR1 and CDR2 sequences are LGHNT and FRNRAP. CDR3 in DNA: TGTGCTAGTGGTTTGCTCAGAGGGACTAGCGGGGGGGAAAAAGAGACCCAGTACTTC. This sequence encodes CASGLLRGTSGGEKETQYF.